The text below deals with one T cell receptor (beta chain). The data derive from a study of cytomegalovirus exposure and HLA in healthy donors. Germline V gives CDR1 MGHRA, CDR2 YSYEKL. V lost 0 bases, J lost 2 bases, and 9 bases lay in between. The CDR3 has 15 amino acids. 60 Vbeta and 13 Jbeta primers were used in PCR. The authors' processing: A follow-up analysis tallied 73 million or so unique TCR beta chains, roughly 11 million shared. Sequencing was performed with immunoSEQ multiplex PCR; in TCRdb, only in-frame clones are kept and a portion is missing. V and J calls and clone size come straight from that table; D and trimming were deduced from the DNA. Among roughly 160,000 clones listed, 84% were seen once.

The chain has TRBV4-1 and TRBJ2-3; unclear D gene. The source material was PBMCs. The TCR sequence derives from a boy between 2 and 10 years old in good health and CMV-seronegative. CDR3 sequence reads: CASSQEQAHTDTQYF. CDR3 coding DNA: TGCGCCAGCAGCCAAGAGCAGGCTCACACAGATACGCAGTATTTT.